Each of the 6 T cell receptor beta chains below was sequenced from the same sample in a study of cytomegalovirus exposure and HLA in healthy donors. This PCR relied on a set of 60 Vbeta primers and 13 Jbeta primers. The table came from immunoSEQ multiplex PCR; TCRdb's copy has only in-frame clones and leaves some out. This table holds approximately 58,000 clones. Material for sequencing was PBMCs. These receptor sequences come from a woman aged 18-29 years in good health and CMV-seronegative.

The chain links TRBV7-9 to TRBJ2-1; 7 bases are shared with TRBD2. The germline gives CDR1 SEHNR, CDR2 FQNEAQ (reference sequence). The CDR3 has 14 residues. The V gene end was trimmed by 2 bases and the J gene end by 9 bases; junction bases not matched to a gene: 7. DNA of the CDR3: TGTGCCAGCAGCTTACTAGTAGGGGAGGGTGAGCAGTTCTTC. Translated, it gives CASSLLVGEGEQFF.

This rearrangement joins TRBV13 to TRBJ1-1; 10 bases align to TRBD1. The CDR3 length is 16 residues. Germline V gives CDR1 PRHDT, CDR2 FYEKMQ (reference sequence). V lost 0 bases and J lost 6; bases outside the gene matches: 7. The CDR3 loop reads CASSLGSGQGRAEAFF. CDR3 nucleotides: TGTGCCAGCAGCTTAGGCTCGGGACAGGGGAGGGCTGAAGCTTTCTTT.

The CDR3 loop reads CATGHGNTGELFF. Written as DNA, the CDR3 is TGTGCCACCGGACACGGCAACACCGGGGAGCTGTTTTTT. The chain combines TRBV6-4 with TRBJ2-2, with D tentatively TRBD1 (5 bases). Germline lookup yields CDR1 MRHNA and CDR2 SNTAGT. There are 13 residues in the CDR3. The V and J ends lost 10 bases and 2 bases respectively, with 11 bases between them.

The chain combines TRBV6-1 with TRBJ2-7; the D gene is possibly TRBD1 (6 bases). The CDR3 is 18 amino acids. Per germline, CDR1 MNHNS and CDR2 SASEGT. V dropped 4 bases and J dropped 0 bases, with 22 bases sitting between them. The CDR3 nucleotides read TGTGCCAGCAGTGCTAGAGGACAGCTAACAAAACCCTCCTACGAGCAGTACTTC. Encoded protein: CASSARGQLTKPSYEQYF.

The chain employs TRBV29-1 and TRBJ2-3; D perhaps matches TRBD2 (6 bases). CDR1 is SQVTM, CDR2 ANQGSEA, per germline. This CDR3 has 13 residues. V was pared by 0 bases and J by 5 bases, with 9 bases between. CDR3 nucleotides: TGCAGCGTTGAAGATCCGGGAGTAGATACGCAGTATTTT. Encoded protein: CSVEDPGVDTQYF.

The gene calls are TRBV25-1 and TRBJ1-4; the match to TRBD1 covers 7 bases. The CDR3 contains 14 residues. The trim removed 5 bases at V and 8 bases at J, leaving 8 bases unmatched. Germline CDR1 is MGHDK and CDR2 is SYGVNS. CDR3 protein: CASSTRQGNEKLFF. In DNA, the CDR3 is TGTGCCAGCAGTACTCGACAGGGTAACGAAAAACTGTTTTTT.